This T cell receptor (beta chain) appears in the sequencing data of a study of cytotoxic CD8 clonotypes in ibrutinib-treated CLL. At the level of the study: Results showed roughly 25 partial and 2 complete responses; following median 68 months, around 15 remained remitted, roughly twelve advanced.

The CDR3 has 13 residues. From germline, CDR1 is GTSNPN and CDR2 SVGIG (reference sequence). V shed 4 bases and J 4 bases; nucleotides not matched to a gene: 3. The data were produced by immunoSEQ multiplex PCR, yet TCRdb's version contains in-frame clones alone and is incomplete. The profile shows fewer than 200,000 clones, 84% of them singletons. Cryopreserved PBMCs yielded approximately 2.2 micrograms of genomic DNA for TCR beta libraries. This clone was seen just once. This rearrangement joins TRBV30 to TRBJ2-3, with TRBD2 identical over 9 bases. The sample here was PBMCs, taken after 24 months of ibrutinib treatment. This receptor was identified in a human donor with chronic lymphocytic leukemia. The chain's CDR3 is CAWKRGVADTQYF. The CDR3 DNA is TGTGCCTGGAAGCGGGGGGTTGCAGATACGCAGTATTTT.